This T cell receptor beta chain was found in a study of T cells after yellow fever vaccination. Only a few counts were recorded for this clonotype. Using its own MiXCR run on the 5' RACE reads, TCRdb lists one record per CDR3 protein. The data show roughly 340,000 distinct CDR3 sequences, roughly 8.7% seen once. The sequence was collected from a man between 18 and 29 years old who received the YFV17D yellow fever vaccine. The material sequenced was PBMCs, taken on the day of the first yellow fever vaccination.

The CDR3 sequence is CASSSFGLAETQYF. CDR3 nucleotide sequence: TGTGCCAGCAGCAGCTTTGGACTAGCCGAGACCCAGTACTTC. The genes are TRBV7-2 and TRBJ2-5, with TRBD2 matching 8 bases. The J segment lost 5 bases and the V segment lost 5 bases, leaving 7 bases of the junction unmatched. Germline V gene sequence: CDR1 SGHTA, CDR2 FQGNSA. The CDR3 runs 14 residues.